Each of the 18 T cell receptor beta chains below was sequenced from the same sample in a study of blood T cells in healthy people across ages. Primers used in a second PCR of roughly 6 to 11 cycles were a sample-barcoded 5' primer and a J-beta primer mix. TCRdb reanalysed the 5' RACE reads using MiXCR and keeps one entry per CDR3 protein. The repertoire consists of 730,000 or so distinct CDR3 sequences, with roughly 45% occurring once and the leading ten covering about 20%. Sequencing was performed on blood. The source of these receptors is a woman aged 55-69 years in good health.

This chain connects TRBV7-9 to TRBJ2-7, with 7 bases identical to TRBD2. The CDR3 length is 14 residues. Germline-derived CDR1 and CDR2 are SEHNR and FQNEAQ (reference sequence). V lost 4 bases and J lost 0; bases outside the gene matches: 3. The CDR3 sequence is CASSYGTTSYEQYF. The DNA for the CDR3 is TGTGCCAGCAGCTACGGGACTACCTCCTACGAGCAGTACTTC.

In its sample, this clonotype was seen a few times. This rearrangement joins TRBV7-9 to TRBJ2-3; D may match TRBD1 or TRBD2 (5 bases each). The germline gives CDR1 SEHNR, CDR2 FQNEAQ (reference sequence). CDR3 length: 16 residues. V was cut by 1 base and J by 0 bases, with 11 bases left in between. Here the CDR3 reads CASSLGGSISTDTQYF. CDR3 nucleotide sequence: TGTGCCAGCAGCTTAGGGGGGAGCATTAGCACAGATACGCAGTATTTT.

This clonotype was observed once. The chain carries TRBV20-1 and TRBJ2-3; D could derive from TRBD1 or TRBD2 (6 bases each). Germline lookup yields CDR1 DFQATT and CDR2 SNEGSKA (reference sequence). V was trimmed by 4 bases and J by 1 base, leaving 18 bases between them. The CDR3 loop spans 16 amino acids. CDR3 region: CSATLPRGPGTDTQYF. The CDR3 nucleotides are TGCAGTGCTACCCTCCCACGGGGGCCGGGCACAGATACGCAGTATTTT.

The rearrangement uses TRBV15 and TRBJ2-2; D gene uncertain. V lost 0 bases, J lost 1 base, and 9 bases lay in between. The CDR3 runs to 16 residues. Germline V lookup: CDR1 LNHNV, CDR2 YYDKDF (reference sequence). The CDR3 DNA follows: TGTGCCACCAGCAGAGATTCACCGATGAACACCGGGGAGCTGTTTTTT. Its translation is CATSRDSPMNTGELFF.

A single count supports this clonotype. This chain connects TRBV9 to TRBJ2-2, with D perhaps TRBD1 or TRBD2 (5 bases each). The CDR3 totals 16 residues. The ends were cut back, 0 bases at V and 0 bases at J, with 9 bases in the middle. Germline-derived CDR1 and CDR2 are SGDLS and YYNGEE. The DNA of the CDR3 is TGTGCCAGCAGCGTAGAGGGACCCCCGAACACCGGGGAGCTGTTTTTT. This sequence encodes CASSVEGPPNTGELFF.

This rearrangement joins TRBV6-4 to TRBJ2-3; 8 bases match TRBD2. The CDR3 extends over 17 amino acids. V shed 0 bases and J 0 bases; nucleotides not matched to a gene: 5. The V gene's germline CDR1 is MRHNA and CDR2 SNTAGT. The CDR3 reads CASSDSVASGSTDTQYF. Written as DNA, the CDR3 is TGTGCCAGCAGTGACTCCGTCGCTAGCGGGAGCACAGATACGCAGTATTTT.

The chain links TRBV20-1 to TRBJ1-4; D is ambiguous. CDR1 is DFQATT and CDR2 is SNEGSKA in the germline V gene (reference sequence). The CDR3 totals 13 residues. V was cut by 6 bases and J by 8 bases, with 16 bases left in between. CDR3 bases: TGCAGTGCCCAGGACGATCTTGGGGAAAAACTGTTTTTT. Amino acids: CSAQDDLGEKLFF.

This sequence joins TRBV6-1 and TRBJ2-7; 8 nucleotides align to TRBD1. With 2 bases clipped from V and 2 bases from J, the junction kept 5 bases outside the gene matches. CDR1 MNHNS and CDR2 SASEGT come from the germline V gene. This CDR3 region has 15 residues. CDR3 protein: CASSERDRTTYEQYF. The CDR3 coding sequence is TGTGCCAGCAGTGAAAGGGACAGGACGACCTACGAGCAGTACTTC.

This chain connects TRBV7-2 to TRBJ1-6; TRBD1 agrees at 7 bases. The germline CDR1 and CDR2 sequences are SGHTA and FQGNSA. Trimming cost V 8 bases and J 6 bases; bases outside gene matches: 7. The CDR3 is 14 amino acids. Written as DNA, the CDR3 is TGTGCCAGCGAGCGAGGGACAGCTAATTCACCCCTCCACTTT. Its translation is CASERGTANSPLHF.

Of note for this clonotype: One end of the junction varies from germline; a read error may be responsible. The chain is built from TRBV6-1 and TRBJ2-7; D remains ambiguous. Germline V gene lookup returns CDR1 MNHNS and CDR2 SASEGT. The length of the CDR3 is 16 residues. CDR3 DNA sequence: TGTGCCAGCGGTGACCGGAACCGGGCCAGCTCATGGGGGCAGTACTTC. Translated: CASGDRNRASSWGQYF.

The chain is built from TRBV3-1 and TRBJ2-1; D gene ambiguous. Germline CDR1 and CDR2: LGHDT and YNNKEL (reference sequence). This CDR3 has 12 residues. The V end was cut by 3 bases, the J end by 4 bases, with 4 bases between. CDR3: CASSQLYNEQFF. Here the CDR3 DNA reads TGTGCCAGCAGCCAGCTTTACAATGAGCAGTTCTTC.

This clonotype has just a few counts. The genes are TRBV20-1 and TRBJ2-5, with D hard to call. Trimming pared 0 bases from V and 2 bases from J, leaving 10 bases between. The germline gives CDR1 DFQATT, CDR2 SNEGSKA (reference sequence). This CDR3 is 14 amino acids long. The CDR3 here is CSARETYGQETQYF. The DNA for the CDR3 is TGCAGTGCTAGAGAGACTTACGGACAAGAGACCCAGTACTTC.

The chain is built from TRBV4-2 and TRBJ2-1; D gene uncertain. The DNA matches TRBJ2-7 better at its end, which makes the J call doubtful. This CDR3 is 15 amino acids long. CDR1 is LGHNA, CDR2 YNFKEQ, per germline. Here the CDR3 reads CASSLPLSSYNEQYF. The CDR3 DNA follows: TGTGCCAGCAGCCTTCCCCTGAGCTCCTACAATGAGCAGTACTTC.

There are a few counts of this clonotype. The chain carries TRBV7-9 and TRBJ2-1; TRBD2 agrees at 8 bases. The J segment lost 5 bases and the V segment lost 4 bases, leaving 7 bases of the junction unmatched. Germline CDR1 and CDR2: SEHNR and FQNEAQ (reference sequence). The CDR3 sequence is 15 residues long. CDR3 DNA: TGTGCCAGCAGCTCCGGGACTAGGGCGGACAATGAGCAGTTCTTC. Encoded protein: CASSSGTRADNEQFF.

This chain links TRBV12-3 or TRBV12-4 with TRBJ2-1; D might be TRBD1 (5 bases). The CDR3 contains 16 residues. V lost 6 bases to trimming and J lost 4 bases, with 19 bases between them. CDR3 sequence (DNA): TGTGCCAGCAGCCCCTCGTGGGGCAGGGTGTACAATGAGCAGTTCTTC. It codes for CASSPSWGRVYNEQFF.

The gene calls are TRBV4-2 and TRBJ2-5; no clear D gene. The closer fit of TRBJ2-1 to the DNA end suggests the J call may be wrong. CDR1 LGHNA and CDR2 YNFKEQ come from the germline V gene. CDR3 length: 14 amino acids. The CDR3 coding sequence is TGTGCCAGCAGCCAAGATAACCGGCGAGAGACCCAGTTCTTC. This gives the protein CASSQDNRRETQFF.

The V and J genes are TRBV2 and TRBJ2-5, with 13 bases matching TRBD2. The junction had 3 bases not matched to a gene; V was cut back by 4 bases and J by 4 bases. The CDR3 loop spans 15 amino acids. The germline gives CDR1 SNHLY, CDR2 FYNNEI. The CDR3 reads CASSGTSGGPETQYF. CDR3 coding DNA: TGTGCCAGCAGTGGGACTAGCGGGGGTCCAGAGACCCAGTACTTC.

As concerns this clonotype: Just one base apart from a much larger clone, this may be a read error. The rearrangement uses TRBV11-2 and TRBJ2-5, with 10 nucleotides matching TRBD2. The CDR3 loop spans 14 amino acids. J gave up 3 bases and V 2 bases, and 0 bases lay outside the gene matches. The germline gives CDR1 SGHAT, CDR2 FQNNGV. Here the CDR3 DNA reads TGTGCCAGCAGCTTAACTAGCGGGAAAGAGACCCAGTACTTC. Encoded protein: CASSLTSGKETQYF. The full variable domain, its missing parts supplied by reference TRBV11-2 and TRBJ2-5, is EAGVAQSPRYKIIEKRQSVAFWCNPISGHATLYWYQQILGQGPKLLIQFQNNGVVDDSQLPKDRFSAERLKGVDSTLKIQPAKLEDSAVYLCASSLTSGKETQYFGPGTRLLVL.